A selection of T cell receptor beta chains follows, all from one sample in a study of blood T cell repertoires in COVID-19. Assay: immunoSEQ multiplex PCR; the TCRdb copy retains only in-frame clones and omits some. This table holds about 250,000 clones, 70% to 90% found once. Material for sequencing was peripheral blood. The receptors come from a man in his forties or fifties with COVID-19, enrolled during active disease. Both conserved end residues are part of each CDR3. The order of the fields is V gene, D gene, J gene, clone size, CDR3 protein, CDR3 DNA. A D gene is named only where the DNA matches it firmly. Size is omitted from some rows. Given values are once, few, many or a class for expanded clones.

>TRBV28|.|TRBJ1-5|.
CASSNTGGENQPQHF
TGTGCCAGCAGCAACACGGGGGGAGAAAATCAGCCCCAGCATTTT
>TRBV6-2/TRBV6-3|TRBD2|TRBJ2-1|.
CASSYSLTSGVSYEQFF
TGTGCCAGCAGTTACTCCCTGACTAGCGGGGTTTCATATGAGCAGTTCTTC
>TRBV19|TRBD2|TRBJ2-1|.
CASSGTSGGLSSYNEQFF
TGTGCCAGTAGCGGGACTAGCGGGGGGTTGAGCTCCTACAATGAGCAGTTCTTC
>TRBV6-2/TRBV6-3|.|TRBJ2-2|.
CASSYTRDTGELFF
TGTGCCAGCAGTTACACGAGGGACACCGGGGAGCTGTTTTTT
>TRBV7-8|TRBD1|TRBJ1-5|.
CASSLAGQGGNQPQHF
TGTGCCAGCAGCTTAGCGGGACAGGGGGGCAATCAGCCCCAGCATTTT
>TRBV18|.|TRBJ1-1|.
CASSSNSGENTEAFF
TGTGCCAGCTCATCTAATTCAGGGGAGAACACTGAAGCTTTCTTT
>TRBV4-1|.|TRBJ1-6|few
CASSQEEGRSYNSPLHF
TGCGCCAGCAGCCAAGAGGAGGGTCGCTCCTATAATTCACCCCTCCACTTT
>TRBV7-7|TRBD2|TRBJ2-1|.
CASSLVAGAYNEQFF
TGTGCTAGCAGCTTAGTAGCGGGGGCCTACAATGAGCAGTTCTTC
>TRBV9|.|TRBJ2-2|few
CASSPSGGSTGELFF
TGTGCCAGCAGCCCGTCGGGGGGCTCGACCGGGGAGCTGTTTTTT
>TRBV7-2|TRBD1|TRBJ2-1|.
CATSADRGGDEQFF
TGTGCCACCTCCGCGGACAGGGGTGGGGATGAGCAGTTCTTC
>TRBV5-1|TRBD2|TRBJ2-3|.
CASSRSASGGTDTQYF
TGCGCCAGCAGTCGGTCGGCTAGCGGGGGCACAGATACGCAGTATTTT
>TRBV4-3|TRBD2|TRBJ2-3|.
CASSHRTSGGVPLDTQYF
TGCGCCAGCAGCCATCGGACTAGCGGGGGCGTTCCGTTAGATACGCAGTATTTT
>TRBV7-9|.|TRBJ2-1|few
CASSSLNSVYNEQFF
TGTGCCAGCAGCTCGTTAAATAGCGTTTACAATGAGCAGTTCTTC
>TRBV5-1|TRBD2|TRBJ2-3|.
CASSLAAGATDTQYF
TGCGCCAGCAGCTTGGCAGCGGGGGCCACAGATACGCAGTATTTT
>TRBV6-2/TRBV6-3|.|TRBJ2-6|.
CASSPRLRGSGANVLTF
TGTGCCAGCAGCCCTCGCCTAAGGGGGTCCGGGGCCAACGTCCTGACTTTC
>TRBV27|TRBD1|TRBJ1-2|.
CASPTGPNYGYTF
TGTGCCAGTCCGACAGGGCCTAACTATGGCTACACCTTC
>TRBV30|.|TRBJ2-7|.
CAWSSVRTAITYEQYF
TGTGCCTGGAGTTCGGTTCGGACAGCCATTACCTACGAGCAGTACTTC
>TRBV21-1|.|TRBJ2-3|.
CASSKVSGTSGGRRSDTQYF
TGTGCCAGCAGCAAAGTCAGCGGGACTAGCGGGGGGCGTAGGTCAGATACGCAGTATTTT
>TRBV18|.|TRBJ2-7|.
CASSPPDTGNYEQYF
TGTGCCAGCTCACCACCAGATACAGGGAATTACGAGCAGTACTTC
>TRBV29-1|TRBD1|TRBJ1-1|.
CSVETGSPNTEAFF
TGCAGCGTTGAGACAGGGTCACCGAACACTGAAGCTTTCTTT
>TRBV10-3|TRBD1|TRBJ2-1|.
CAINSGTGGENEQFF
TGTGCCATCAACTCCGGGACAGGGGGAGAAAATGAGCAGTTCTTC
>TRBV18|.|TRBJ1-4|.
CASSPQGDEKLFF
TGTGCCAGCTCACCACAGGGGGATGAAAAACTGTTTTTT
>TRBV30|.|TRBJ1-4|.
CALTTAKREKLFF
TGTGCCTTAACGACAGCCAAGAGGGAAAAACTGTTTTTT
>TRBV28|.|TRBJ1-2|few
CASSLQNYGYTF
TGTGCCAGCAGTTTACAGAACTATGGCTACACCTTC
>TRBV7-3|.|TRBJ1-2|.
CASSLRAGDNYGYTF
TGTGCCAGCAGCTTACGGGCAGGGGACAACTATGGCTACACCTTC
>TRBV30|.|TRBJ1-6|.
CAWSAPQGPLHF
TGTGCCTGGAGTGCCCCCCAGGGACCCCTCCACTTT
>TRBV5-1|.|TRBJ1-6|.
CASSLGGDNSPLHF
TGCGCCAGCAGCTTGGGCGGGGACAATTCACCCCTCCACTTT
>TRBV6-4|TRBD1|TRBJ1-5|.
CASSATGKGQPQHF
TGTGCCAGCAGTGCGACAGGGAAGGGGCAGCCCCAGCATTTT
>TRBV19|TRBD2|TRBJ2-2|.
CASSRAPGGGTGELFF
TGTGCCAGTAGTAGGGCCCCCGGGGGGGGGACCGGGGAGCTGTTTTTT
>TRBV24-1|TRBD1|TRBJ2-5|once
CATSDIGTGIQETQYF
TGTGCCACCAGTGATATCGGGACAGGAATCCAAGAGACCCAGTACTTC
>TRBV5-1|TRBD1|TRBJ2-2|.
CASSFTGEFTGELFF
TGCGCCAGCAGCTTCACAGGGGAGTTCACCGGGGAGCTGTTTTTT
>TRBV7-8|.|TRBJ2-5|once
CASSFPGGTETQYF
TGTGCCAGCAGCTTCCCGGGGGGCACAGAGACCCAGTACTTC
>TRBV10-3|TRBD1|TRBJ1-5|.
CAISTGGTQPQHF
TGTGCCATCAGCACAGGGGGCACTCAGCCCCAGCATTTT
>TRBV11-2|TRBD1|TRBJ2-7|.
CASSLSGGLYEQYF
TGTGCCAGCAGCTTATCAGGGGGCCTCTACGAGCAGTACTTC
>TRBV11-3|TRBD1|TRBJ2-5|.
CASSRDRRETQYF
TGTGCCAGCAGCCGGGACAGGCGGGAGACCCAGTACTTC
>TRBV30|.|TRBJ1-1|.
CAWSEWSEAFF
TGTGCCTGGAGCGAGTGGTCTGAAGCTTTCTTT
>TRBV6-1|TRBD1|TRBJ1-6|.
CASSEWTGSNSPLHF
TGTGCCAGCAGTGAATGGACAGGGTCGAATTCACCCCTCCACTTT
>TRBV3-1/TRBV3-2|TRBD2|TRBJ2-7|few
CASSQVVASGASAYEQYF
TGTGCCAGCAGCCAAGTGGTCGCTAGCGGGGCTTCGGCCTACGAGCAGTACTTC
>TRBV7-3|.|TRBJ2-3|.
CASSSAGADTQYF
TGTGCCAGCAGCTCAGCGGGTGCAGATACGCAGTATTTT
>TRBV6-4|TRBD1|TRBJ1-2|.
CASSATGGGYGYTF
TGTGCCAGCAGTGCTACAGGGGGCGGCTATGGCTACACCTTC
>TRBV30|TRBD1|TRBJ1-2|few
CAWSRDRPYGYTF
TGTGCCTGGAGCCGGGACAGGCCCTATGGCTACACCTTC
>TRBV3-1/TRBV3-2|.|TRBJ1-1|.
CASSQDLGGESEAFF
TGTGCCAGCAGCCAAGATCTCGGGGGTGAGAGTGAAGCTTTCTTT
>TRBV12-3/TRBV12-4|.|TRBJ2-1|few
CASSFRRVDEQFF
TGTGCCAGCAGTTTTCGCAGGGTCGATGAGCAGTTCTTC
>TRBV10-3|.|TRBJ2-7|.
CAISESRKGGTGEQYF
TGTGCCATCAGTGAAAGTCGGAAAGGGGGAACCGGCGAGCAGTACTTC
>TRBV7-8|TRBD2|TRBJ2-5|.
CASSFAGGGQETQYF
TGTGCCAGCAGCTTTGCGGGGGGCGGTCAGGAGACCCAGTACTTC
>TRBV28|.|TRBJ2-1|once
CASSLTSQGLSYNEQFF
TGTGCCAGCAGTTTAACGTCGCAGGGGCTTTCCTACAATGAGCAGTTCTTC
>TRBV2|.|TRBJ1-1|once
CASGRGVTEAFF
TGTGCCAGCGGTAGGGGTGTCACTGAAGCTTTCTTT
>TRBV6-2/TRBV6-3|.|TRBJ1-2|.
CASSPRGKGYGYTF
TGTGCCAGCAGTCCCAGGGGCAAGGGCTATGGCTACACCTTC
>TRBV14|.|TRBJ1-2|.
CASSSNRDGYTF
TGTGCCAGCAGCTCTAACAGGGATGGCTACACCTTC
>TRBV7-8|TRBD1|TRBJ1-5|once
CASSPRTGETQPQHF
TGTGCCAGCAGCCCACGGACAGGAGAGACGCAGCCCCAGCATTTT
>TRBV30|.|TRBJ1-5|.
CAWSVLSPLGNQPQHF
TGTGCCTGGAGTGTACTCAGCCCCCTAGGCAATCAGCCCCAGCATTTT
>TRBV6-2/TRBV6-3|TRBD1|TRBJ2-7|.
CASSYGTGFPEQYF
TGTGCCAGCAGTTACGGGACAGGCTTCCCCGAGCAGTACTTC
>TRBV3-1/TRBV3-2|TRBD2|TRBJ2-1|.
CASSHPMGLAGGRPPYNEQFF
TGTGCCAGCAGCCACCCGATGGGACTAGCGGGGGGGCGGCCCCCCTACAATGAGCAGTTCTTC